The 11 T cell receptor beta chains given below trace back to one sample, sequenced in a study of blood T cell repertoires in COVID-19. Sequenced by immunoSEQ multiplex PCR; TCRdb stores in-frame clones only, minus some. The sample carries about 150,000 clones, about 88% recorded once. Sequencing used peripheral blood. The receptors were gathered from a woman in her 70s with acute or convalescent COVID-19.

The V and J genes are TRBV2 and TRBJ1-6; 9 bases map to TRBD1. V lost 6 bases and J lost 12; bases outside the gene matches: 12. The germline gives CDR1 SNHLY, CDR2 FYNNEI. The CDR3 totals 15 residues. In DNA form, the CDR3 reads TGTGCCAGCAGACCTAATAAGGGACAGGGTGTACCCCTCCACTTT. Its protein product is CASRPNKGQGVPLHF.

The chain joins TRBV28 to TRBJ2-4; D ambiguous. CDR1 and CDR2 from the germline V gene are MDHEN and SYDVKM. Trimming took 8 bases from V and 3 from J, leaving 8 bases between them. This CDR3 is 12 amino acids long. The CDR3 reads CASRLGKNIQYF. DNA of the CDR3: TGTGCCAGCCGCCTCGGCAAAAACATTCAGTACTTC.

V usage is TRBV5-1 and J usage is TRBJ2-7; 13 bases fit TRBD2. The J segment lost 2 bases and the V segment lost 4 bases, leaving 3 bases of the junction unmatched. There are 15 residues in the CDR3. Germline V gene data show CDR1 as SGHRS and CDR2 as YFSETQ. CDR3 residues: CASSRTSGGAYEQYF. In DNA, the CDR3 is TGCGCCAGCAGCAGAACTAGCGGGGGGGCCTACGAGCAGTACTTC.

The gene calls are TRBV5-6 and TRBJ2-3, with D perhaps matching TRBD1 (5 bases). The CDR3 has 16 residues. The germline gives CDR1 SGHDT, CDR2 YYEEEE. V was trimmed by 0 bases and J by 5 bases, leaving 16 bases between them. The CDR3 protein is CASSLVGHGIGDTQYF. DNA of the CDR3: TGTGCCAGCAGCTTGGTTGGACATGGGATTGGAGATACGCAGTATTTT.

The chain joins TRBV2 to TRBJ2-7; D ambiguous. V was cut by 3 bases and J by 1 base, with 10 bases left in between. The CDR3 is 14 residues long. CDR1 is SNHLY and CDR2 is FYNNEI in the germline V gene. CDR3 residues: CASSDPLSSYEQYF. The CDR3, as DNA: TGTGCCAGCAGTGACCCCTTGTCGTCCTACGAGCAGTACTTC.

The CDR3 protein is CASSQNYGYTF. The CDR3 DNA is TGTGCCAGCAGCCAAAACTATGGCTACACCTTC. This chain links TRBV6-5 with TRBJ1-2, with unresolved D. In germline, CDR1 is MNHEY, CDR2 SVGAGI. Deletions cut 6 bases from V and 2 bases from J, with 4 bases between. The CDR3 loop spans 11 amino acids.

This clone was picked up one time. The V and J genes are TRBV28 and TRBJ1-2; TRBD1 matches at 10 bases. Unmatched junction bases numbered 4, after V lost 6 bases and J lost 0 bases. Germline loops: CDR1 MDHEN, CDR2 SYDVKM. The CDR3 is 15 amino acids. The CDR3, as DNA: TGTGCCAGCAGACCAGGGACAGGGGCTAACTATGGCTACACCTTC. It specifies CASRPGTGANYGYTF.

V gene TRBV4-3 combines with J gene TRBJ2-1, with D maybe TRBD2 (6 bases). The CDR3 sequence is 15 residues long. CDR1 is LGHNA, CDR2 YSLEER, per germline. The ends were cut back, 2 bases at V and 0 bases at J, with 8 bases in the middle. CDR3 in amino acids: CASSQRGGSYNEQFF. Written as DNA, the CDR3 is TGCGCCAGCAGCCAACGGGGAGGCTCCTACAATGAGCAGTTCTTC.

This clone was seen only once. This chain joins TRBV7-2 and TRBJ1-6; D unresolved. V was trimmed by 2 bases and J by 10 bases, leaving 12 bases between them. Germline V lookup: CDR1 SGHTA, CDR2 FQGNSA. The CDR3 covers 14 residues. CDR3 nucleotide sequence: TGTGCCAGCAGCTTAACTAGGGATCGATCACCCCTCCACTTT. Protein sequence: CASSLTRDRSPLHF.

This chain links TRBV18 with TRBJ2-7; D possibly corresponds to TRBD2 (6 bases). The CDR3 covers 14 residues. The germline V gene encodes CDR1 KGHSH and CDR2 LQKENI. The V end was cut by 3 bases, the J end by 5 bases, with 14 bases between. The CDR3 nucleotides read TGTGCCAGCTCACCTGGTAGCGGAAGAGACGAGCAGTACTTC. This translates into CASSPGSGRDEQYF.

The V call is TRBV12-3 or TRBV12-4, the J call TRBJ2-7; D remains ambiguous. V was clipped by 8 bases and J by 6 bases, with 17 bases between them. The CDR3 contains 13 residues. CDR3 in amino acids: CASSSRQTGEQYF. In DNA form, the CDR3 reads TGTGCCAGCTCGAGTAGACAAACCGGCGAGCAGTACTTC.